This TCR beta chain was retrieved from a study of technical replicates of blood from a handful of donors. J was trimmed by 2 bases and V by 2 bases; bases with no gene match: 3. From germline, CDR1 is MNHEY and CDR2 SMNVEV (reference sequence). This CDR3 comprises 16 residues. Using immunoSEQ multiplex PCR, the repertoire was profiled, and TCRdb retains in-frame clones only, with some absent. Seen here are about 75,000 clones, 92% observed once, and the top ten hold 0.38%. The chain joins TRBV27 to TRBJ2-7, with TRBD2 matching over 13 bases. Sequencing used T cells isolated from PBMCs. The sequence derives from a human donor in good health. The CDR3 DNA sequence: TGTGCCAGCAGTTTAAAACTAGCGGGAGGGCCCTACGAGCAGTACTTC. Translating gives CASSLKLAGGPYEQYF.